This TCR beta chain came from a study of blood T cell repertoires in COVID-19. Study-wide background: T cells, B-cell-depleted T cells, or PBMCs provided the cDNA or gDNA that served as material.

TCRdb's copy holds only in-frame clones and misses some; the assay was immunoSEQ multiplex PCR. The profile shows 200,000 or so clones, 70% to 85% of them singletons. V lost 0 bases and J lost 8, with 11 bases in between. The CDR3 sequence is 14 residues long. The germline gives CDR1 LNHNV, CDR2 YYDKDF (reference sequence). The TCR comes from a human donor with acute or convalescent COVID-19. The donor label of this sample is uncertain. Sequencing input: peripheral blood. The J gene is TRBJ1-5, the V gene TRBV15; tentatively, D is TRBD1 (6 bases). The CDR3 loop reads CATSRDLKGEPQHF. The DNA for the CDR3 is TGTGCCACCAGCAGAGATCTGAAGGGGGAGCCCCAGCATTTT.